This TCR beta chain was profiled in a study of PD-1 blockade in classical Hodgkin lymphoma. About this clone: Its matching antigen is unknown.

Time point: cycle 4 day 1 (C4D1), after 5 to 7 weeks of nivolumab. No patient escaped relapse after autologous stem cell transplantation, and brentuximab vedotin exposure varied. Whole-study results and caveats: Similar baseline diversity was found in complete responders and newly diagnosed patients. No one has yet defined what causes the repertoire differences, which may be disease activity or prior therapy.

V was cut by 3 bases and J by 2 bases, with 4 bases left in between. The CDR3 has 12 amino acids. Germline assignment: CDR1 SGHDN and CDR2 FVKESK. Here immunoSEQ multiplex PCR was the method, and the copy in TCRdb shows in-frame clones only, minus some. The sample lists tens of thousands of clones; around 76% were seen once. This rearrangement joins TRBV14 to TRBJ1-2; D gene unclear. The sequences come from peripheral blood mononuclear cells (PBMCs), collected before the fourth cycle of nivolumab. This receptor was taken from a human donor with classical Hodgkin lymphoma. This chain's CDR3 is CASSQENYGYTF. As DNA, the CDR3 is TGTGCCAGCAGCCAGGAGAACTATGGCTACACCTTC.